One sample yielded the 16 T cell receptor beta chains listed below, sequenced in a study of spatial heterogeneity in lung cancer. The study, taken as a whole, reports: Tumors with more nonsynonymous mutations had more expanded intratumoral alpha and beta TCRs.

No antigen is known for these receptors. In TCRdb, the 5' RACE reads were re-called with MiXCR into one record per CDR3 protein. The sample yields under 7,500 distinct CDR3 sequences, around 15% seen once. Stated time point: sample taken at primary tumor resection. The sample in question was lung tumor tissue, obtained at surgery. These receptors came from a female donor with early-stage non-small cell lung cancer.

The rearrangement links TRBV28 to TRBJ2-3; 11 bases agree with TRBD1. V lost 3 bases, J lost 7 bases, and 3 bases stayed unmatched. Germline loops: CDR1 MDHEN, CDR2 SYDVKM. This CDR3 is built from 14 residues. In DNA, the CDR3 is TGTGCCAGCAGTTTTGGACAGGGGGCATATACGCAGTATTTT. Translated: CASSFGQGAYTQYF.

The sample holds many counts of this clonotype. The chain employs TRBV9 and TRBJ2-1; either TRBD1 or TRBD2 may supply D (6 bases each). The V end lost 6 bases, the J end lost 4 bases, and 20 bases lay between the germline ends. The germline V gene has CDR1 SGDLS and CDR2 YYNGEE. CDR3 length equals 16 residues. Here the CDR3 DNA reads TGTGCCAGCAACAACGGTGAGGGGGGTCTGTACAATGAGCAGTTCTTC. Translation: CASNNGEGGLYNEQFF.

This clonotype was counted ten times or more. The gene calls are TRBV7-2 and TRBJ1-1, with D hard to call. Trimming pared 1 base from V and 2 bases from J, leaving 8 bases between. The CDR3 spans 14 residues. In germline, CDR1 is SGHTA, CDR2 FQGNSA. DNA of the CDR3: TGTGCCAGCAGCTTAGGAGGTACTAACACTGAAGCTTTCTTT. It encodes CASSLGGTNTEAFF.

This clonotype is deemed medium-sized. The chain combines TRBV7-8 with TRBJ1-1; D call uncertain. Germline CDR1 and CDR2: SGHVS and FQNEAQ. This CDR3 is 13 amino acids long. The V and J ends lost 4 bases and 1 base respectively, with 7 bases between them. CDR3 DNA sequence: TGTGCCAGCAGCTGGGAACGGAACACTGAAGCTTTCTTT. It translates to CASSWERNTEAFF.

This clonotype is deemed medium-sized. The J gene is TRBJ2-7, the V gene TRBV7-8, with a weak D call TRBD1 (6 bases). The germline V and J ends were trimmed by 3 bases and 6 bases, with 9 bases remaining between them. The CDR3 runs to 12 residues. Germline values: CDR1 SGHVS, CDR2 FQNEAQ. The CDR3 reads CASSLQGSEQYF. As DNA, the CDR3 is TGTGCCAGCAGCTTGCAGGGGTCCGAGCAGTACTTC.

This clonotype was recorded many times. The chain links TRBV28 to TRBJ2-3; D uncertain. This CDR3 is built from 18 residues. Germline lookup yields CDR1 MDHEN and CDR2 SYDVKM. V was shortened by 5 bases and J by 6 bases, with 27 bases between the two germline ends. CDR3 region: CASSLGWAYTVSKDTQYF. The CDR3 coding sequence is TGTGCCAGCAGTCTTGGTTGGGCATACACCGTTTCTAAGGATACGCAGTATTTT.

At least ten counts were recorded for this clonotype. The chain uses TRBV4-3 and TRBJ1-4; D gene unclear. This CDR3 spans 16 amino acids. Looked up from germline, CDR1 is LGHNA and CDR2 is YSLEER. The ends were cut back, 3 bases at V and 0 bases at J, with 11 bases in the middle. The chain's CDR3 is CASSHSAVATNEKLFF. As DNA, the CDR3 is TGCGCCAGCAGCCACTCCGCGGTAGCAACTAATGAAAAACTGTTTTTT.

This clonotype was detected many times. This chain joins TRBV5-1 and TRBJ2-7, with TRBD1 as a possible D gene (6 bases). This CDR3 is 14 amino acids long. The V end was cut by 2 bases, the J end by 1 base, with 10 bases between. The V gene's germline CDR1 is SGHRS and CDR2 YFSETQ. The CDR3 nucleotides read TGCGCCAGCAGCTTTAGGGACAATTCCTACGAGCAGTACTTC. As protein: CASSFRDNSYEQYF.

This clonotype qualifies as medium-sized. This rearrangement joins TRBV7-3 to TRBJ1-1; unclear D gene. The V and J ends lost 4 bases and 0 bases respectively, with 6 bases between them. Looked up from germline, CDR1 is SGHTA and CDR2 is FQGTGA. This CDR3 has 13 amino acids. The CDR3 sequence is CASSSRLNTEAFF. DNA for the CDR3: TGTGCCAGCAGCTCCCGATTGAACACTGAAGCTTTCTTT.

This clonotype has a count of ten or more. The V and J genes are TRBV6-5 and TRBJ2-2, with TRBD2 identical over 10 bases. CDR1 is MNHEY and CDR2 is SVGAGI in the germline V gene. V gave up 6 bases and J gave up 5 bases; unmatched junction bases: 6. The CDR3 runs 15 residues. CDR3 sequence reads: CASRRSGGATGELFF. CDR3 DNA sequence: TGTGCCAGCAGGCGCAGCGGGGGGGCAACCGGGGAGCTGTTTTTT.

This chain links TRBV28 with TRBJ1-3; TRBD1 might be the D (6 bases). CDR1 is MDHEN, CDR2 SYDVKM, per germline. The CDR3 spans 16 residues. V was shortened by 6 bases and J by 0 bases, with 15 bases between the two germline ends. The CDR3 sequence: CASRLQGPSSGNTIYF. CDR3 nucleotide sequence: TGTGCCAGCAGATTACAGGGCCCTAGCTCTGGAAACACCATATATTTT.

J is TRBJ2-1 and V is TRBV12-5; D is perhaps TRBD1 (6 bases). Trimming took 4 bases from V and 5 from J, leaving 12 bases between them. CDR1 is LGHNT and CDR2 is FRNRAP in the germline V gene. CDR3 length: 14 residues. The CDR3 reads CASGSLDRNNEQFF. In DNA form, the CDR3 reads TGTGCTAGTGGTTCCCTGGACAGAAACAATGAGCAGTTCTTC.

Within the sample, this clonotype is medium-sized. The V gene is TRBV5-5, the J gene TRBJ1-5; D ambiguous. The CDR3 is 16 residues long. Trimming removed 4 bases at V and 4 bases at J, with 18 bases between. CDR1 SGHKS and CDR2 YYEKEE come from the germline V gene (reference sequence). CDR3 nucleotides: TGTGCCAGCAGCCCGCCCGGCGGGCAGACGAATCAGCCCCAGCATTTT. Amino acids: CASSPPGGQTNQPQHF.

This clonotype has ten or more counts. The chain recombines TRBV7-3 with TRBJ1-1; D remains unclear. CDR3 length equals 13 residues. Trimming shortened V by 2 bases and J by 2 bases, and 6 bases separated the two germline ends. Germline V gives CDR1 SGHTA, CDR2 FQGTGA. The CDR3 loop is CASSLGQNTEAFF. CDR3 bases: TGTGCCAGCAGCTTAGGGCAAAACACTGAAGCTTTCTTT.

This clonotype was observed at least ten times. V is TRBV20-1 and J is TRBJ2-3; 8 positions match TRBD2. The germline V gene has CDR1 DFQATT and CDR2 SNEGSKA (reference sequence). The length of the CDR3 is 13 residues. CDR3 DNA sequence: TGCAGCACGATAGCGGGGACCACAGATACGCAGTATTTT. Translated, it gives CSTIAGTTDTQYF.

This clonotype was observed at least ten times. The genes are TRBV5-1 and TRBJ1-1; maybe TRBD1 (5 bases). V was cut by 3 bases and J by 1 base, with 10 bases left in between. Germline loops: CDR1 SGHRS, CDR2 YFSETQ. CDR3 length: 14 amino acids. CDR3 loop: CASSWDSRNTEAFF. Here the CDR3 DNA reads TGCGCCAGCAGCTGGGACTCAAGGAACACTGAAGCTTTCTTT.